The clone carrying this TCR beta chain was recorded at least ten times. TCRdb fed the 5' RACE reads into MiXCR, producing one record per CDR3 protein. Of some 71,000 distinct CDR3 sequences in the sample, roughly 10% are singletons; the top ten hold around 15%. This entry belongs to a study of early T cells in non-severe SARS-CoV-2 infection. Germline V lookup: CDR1 MNHNY, CDR2 SVGAGI (reference sequence). With V trimmed by 5 bases and J by 2 bases, 11 bases remained unmatched. The CDR3 spans 16 residues. The source was whole blood, collected at baseline. This rearrangement joins TRBV6-6 to TRBJ2-7; 8 bases agree with TRBD1. The source of this sequence is an adult who was a healthcare worker with PCR-confirmed SARS-CoV-2 infection or an uninfected control (not recorded which). CDR3 coding DNA: TGTGCCAGCAGTCTTACTCGAAGGACAGGGACCTACGAGCAGTACTTC. This gives the protein CASSLTRRTGTYEQYF.